The clone carrying this T cell receptor (beta chain) was counted a single time. The record originates from a study of regulatory T cells in long-lasting Graves disease. This CDR3 has 17 amino acids. Germline-derived CDR1 and CDR2 are SGHVS and FNYEAQ. The J segment lost 6 bases and the V segment lost 1 base, leaving 12 bases of the junction unmatched. Construction of the TCR beta libraries employed iRepertoire HTBI primers in conjunction with Arm-PCR of CDR3 regions. One entry per CDR3 protein results from TCRdb running MiXCR on the multiplex PCR reads. Of 300,000 to 400,000 distinct CDR3 sequences listed, less than 20% were seen once; the top ten hold just under 30%. Time point described: persistent/refractory GD, antithyroid drugs over 5 years with positive TRAb. There was RNA extracted from PBMCs, and the TCR library was made from it.

Material: peripheral blood mononuclear cells (PBMCs), obtained when the disease was refractory, from a patient treated with antithyroid drugs. The gene calls are TRBV7-6 and TRBJ2-1; 7 bases fit TRBD2. This sequence was found in a female donor with Graves disease. The CDR3 DNA reads TGTGCCAGCAGCTTAGTGTGGGGGGGATTAGGCTCCAATGAGCAGTTCTTC. Translated: CASSLVWGGLGSNEQFF. Filled out from reference TRBV7-6 and TRBJ2-1, the complete variable domain reads GAGVSQSPRYKVTKRGQDVALRCDPISGHVSLYWYRQALGQGPEFLTYFNYEAQQDKSGLPNDRFSAERPEGSISTLTIQRTEQRDSAMYRCASSLVWGGLGSNEQFFGPGTRLTVL.